The source of this T cell receptor beta chain is a study of blood T cell repertoires in COVID-19. Study-level background: Sample material is recorded as cDNA or gDNA derived from T cells, B-cell-depleted T cells, or PBMCs.

Researchers sorted participants into cohorts using their self-reported clinical history. The method was immunoSEQ multiplex PCR; TCRdb's version includes in-frame clones alone and lacks a portion of them. Of about 180,000 clones in the sample, roughly 83% were seen once. A single count supports this clone. Sequencing used PBMCs or T cells enriched from blood (not recorded which). The source is a woman younger than 45 who had recovered from COVID-19.

The CDR3 nucleotides read TGTGCCACCAGTGATCGAGGCGCGGGAGTGATAAATGAGCAGTTCTTC. Translation gives CATSDRGAGVINEQFF. V usage is TRBV24-1 and J usage is TRBJ2-1, with TRBD2 matching over 7 bases. With 3 bases clipped from V and 7 bases from J, the junction kept 11 bases outside the gene matches. This CDR3 has 16 residues. Per the germline V gene, CDR1 is KGHDR and CDR2 is SFDVKD.